This TCR beta chain came from a study of T cell responses to AZD1222 COVID-19 vaccine (dated by TCRdb to 2020 to 2022). Concerning the study at large: AZD1222 recipients whose second dose came at about 4 weeks and those whose second dose came at about 12 weeks were combined into one group, since spike-specific TCR depth and breadth did not differ between the two schedules. Enrollment into the trials was organized by age into subgroups of 18-55, 56-69 and 70-plus years, and those subgroups contained about 160, 30 and 59 TCR-sequenced participants, respectively. A total of 233 trial participants underwent TCR sequencing, of whom approximately 200 had received two doses of AZD1222 and 26 had received two doses of the MenACWY control vaccine.

From the cysteine through the phenylalanine, the CDR3 covers 15 amino acids. Only the CDR3 DNA stays, 45 bases, in frame from base 1. V was cut back by 3 bases and J by 1 base, leaving a gap of 9 bases between them. The germline V gene specifies KGHSH as CDR1 and LQKENI as CDR2. Comments on this clone: Its antigen remains undetermined. Base-call qualities are not available, and no considerably larger clone is one nucleotide away.

What the work shows at the level of the full study, not this receptor alone: Nearly half of unique spike-specific TCRs reportedly recognized epitopes outside regions mutated in the B.1.351 and B.1.1.7 variants. Conclusions about previously exposed vaccinees are limited because only five to seven AZD1222 recipients were SARS-CoV-2 seropositive at baseline. Because no day 14 peak-response samples were available, repertoires were characterized only after the peak T cell response. In the small 56-69-year group, the increase in depth fell short of significance, most likely because of low power. Participants were mostly white British and included more females than males, and it was suggested by the authors that clonal diversity may have been underestimated. A significant rise in spike-specific TCR breadth and depth was observed after two AZD1222 doses relative to day 0 and relative to MenACWY recipients. The whole spike protein was spanned by vaccine-associated CD4 TCRs, and dominant responses were seen in regions 160-218 and 743-854.

Taken with the paper, the label for time point translates to: baseline before first vaccination. Vaccinee samples came from UK trials COV001 and COV002, including a single-blind randomized controlled phase 2/3 trial of AZD1222 (ChAdOx1 nCoV-19) in healthy adults. Trial participant PBMC samples were collected at day 0 and day 28 after the second dose for TCRbeta chain sequencing. The CDR3 regions of human TCRbeta chains were subjected to immunosequencing. Per the original workflow: TCRs in the repertoires were compared against a reference library of SARS-CoV-2-specific TCRs that had been generated with the MIRA antigen-specificity platform. Breadth meant the fraction of unique TCRs that were SARS-CoV-2-associated, whereas depth meant the fraction of total T cells that were SARS-CoV-2-associated. Using the MIRA data, each spike-specific TCR was assigned both to the spike region to which the TCR was reactive and to a CD4 or CD8 class. Log10-transformed breadth and depth values were compared by one-way ANOVA with Sidak's multiple comparisons tests. TCRdb took over this immuneACCESS table, retaining in-frame rearrangements with V and J assigned. Such tables are incomplete; in checked studies, under half of the missing clones stem from an unresolved V gene, and the remainder is unexplained. V, J and clone size derive from that table, while D and trimming were established from the DNA sequence. This sample is represented by around 100,000 clones; about 92% of them were singletons. Roughly 1.3% of the sample comes from the top ten.

The chain uses TRBV18 and TRBJ2-2; TRBD1 could be the D gene, as 5 bases match. The material was peripheral blood, obtained on day 0 of AZD1222 vaccination. The TCR was taken from an adult in good health. CDR3 protein: CASSPSDRNTGELFF. The DNA sequence is given as TGTGCCAGCTCACCGAGCGACAGGAACACCGGGGAGCTGTTTTTT.